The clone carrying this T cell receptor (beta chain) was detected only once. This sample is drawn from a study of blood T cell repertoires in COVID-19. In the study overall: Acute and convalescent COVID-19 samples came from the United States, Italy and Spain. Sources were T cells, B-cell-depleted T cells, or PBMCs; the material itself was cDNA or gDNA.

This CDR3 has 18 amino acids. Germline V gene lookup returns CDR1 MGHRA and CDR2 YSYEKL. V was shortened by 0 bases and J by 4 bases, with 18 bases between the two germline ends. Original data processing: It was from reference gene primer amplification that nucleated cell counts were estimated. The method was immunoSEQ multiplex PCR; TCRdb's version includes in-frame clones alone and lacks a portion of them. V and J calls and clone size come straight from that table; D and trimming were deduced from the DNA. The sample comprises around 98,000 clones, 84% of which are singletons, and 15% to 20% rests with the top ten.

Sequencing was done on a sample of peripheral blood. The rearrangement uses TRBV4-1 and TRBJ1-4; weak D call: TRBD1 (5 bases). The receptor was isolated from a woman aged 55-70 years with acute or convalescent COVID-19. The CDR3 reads CASSQEGPRRGDNEKLFF. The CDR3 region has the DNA TGCGCCAGCAGCCAAGAAGGTCCCAGGCGGGGCGATAATGAAAAACTGTTTTTT.